These 13 T cell receptor beta chains were sequenced from one sample in a study of CD8 T cells in ankylosing spondylitis. Points from the study as a whole: For ankylosing spondylitis blood, a TCR beta motif of 7 or 8 highly homologous variants appeared characteristic.

TCRdb recomputed calls from the 5' RACE reads with MiXCR, one row per CDR3 protein. Counted here are fewer than 400,000 distinct CDR3 sequences, approximately 20% occurring once; the ten biggest clones make up about 16%. Which antigens these TCRs recognize remains unknown. Sequenced material: blood, either unsorted or a sorted T cell fraction (not recorded which). Every receptor here comes from a male donor with ankylosing spondylitis.

This clonotype was seen only a few times. V and J are TRBV11-1 and TRBJ2-1; possibly TRBD1 or TRBD2 for D (5 bases each). The V end was cut by 5 bases, the J end by 3 bases, with 17 bases between. CDR1 and CDR2 from the germline V gene are SGHAT and FQDESV (reference sequence). This CDR3 spans 16 amino acids. The CDR3 sequence: CASSRGAGLVYNEQFF. The CDR3 nucleotides read TGTGCCAGCAGCCGAGGGGCAGGACTCGTCTACAATGAGCAGTTCTTC.

This clonotype was seen repeatedly, ten times or more. CDR3 DNA: TGTGCCAGCAGCAAAGGCTTCTCCGCGGGGGAGTACAATGAGCAGTTCTTC. Protein product: CASSKGFSAGEYNEQFF. The chain is built from TRBV3-1 and TRBJ2-1; TRBD2 matches at 7 bases. This CDR3 contains 17 residues. V shed 5 bases and J 4 bases; nucleotides not matched to a gene: 14. Germline V gene lookup returns CDR1 LGHDT and CDR2 YNNKEL (reference sequence).

Only a few counts were recorded for this clonotype. The V call is TRBV4-2, the J call TRBJ2-1; TRBD2 matches 10 bases. The CDR3 length is 15 residues. With V trimmed by 1 base and J by 7 bases, 4 bases remained unmatched. Germline V lookup: CDR1 LGHNA, CDR2 YNFKEQ. In nucleotides, the CDR3 is TGTGCCAGCAGCCAAGTGGCTAGCGGGAGTAATGAGCAGTTCTTC. Protein product: CASSQVASGSNEQFF.

The chain couples TRBV10-3 to TRBJ1-1, with 9 positions matching TRBD1. This CDR3 is 14 amino acids long. V trimming: 4 bases; J trimming: 5 bases; junction bases outside the gene matches: 5. In germline, CDR1 is ENHRY, CDR2 SYGVKD. CDR3 nucleotides: TGTGCCATCAGTGCCCCGACAGGGGGTACTGAAGCTTTCTTT. It specifies CAISAPTGGTEAFF.

This sequence joins TRBV3-1 and TRBJ2-6; D gene ambiguous. Trimming cost V 4 bases and J 4 bases, with 8 bases left between them. Germline V gene sequence: CDR1 LGHDT, CDR2 YNNKEL (reference sequence). This CDR3 region has 14 residues. CDR3 sequence reads: CASSRPPGANVLTF. CDR3 nucleotides: TGTGCCAGCAGCCGACCCCCCGGGGCCAACGTCCTGACTTTC.

The rearrangement links TRBV7-2 to TRBJ1-1; D unclear. Trimming pared 3 bases from V and 2 bases from J, leaving 10 bases between. Germline CDR1 reads SGHTA; CDR2 reads FQGNSA. CDR3 length equals 14 residues. DNA for the CDR3: TGTGCCAGCAGCTTTACAGCTTCAAACACTGAAGCTTTCTTT. This sequence encodes CASSFTASNTEAFF.

The J gene is TRBJ2-7, the V gene TRBV11-3; TRBD1 agrees at 8 bases. The CDR3 has 14 amino acids. V gave up 3 bases and J gave up 2 bases; unmatched junction bases: 3. Germline V gene lookup returns CDR1 SGHNT and CDR2 YENEEA. The DNA for the CDR3 is TGTGCCAGCAGCTTTGTGACAGGGGCCTACGAGCAGTACTTC. The encoded protein is CASSFVTGAYEQYF.

The V call is TRBV12-3 or TRBV12-4, the J call TRBJ2-2, with TRBD2 identical over 7 bases. CDR3 length: 15 residues. Trimming at V came to 7 bases and at J to 4 bases, leaving 9 bases not matched to a gene. The CDR3 loop is CASKRWEGSTGELFF. The CDR3 nucleotides read TGTGCCAGCAAAAGGTGGGAGGGTAGCACCGGGGAGCTGTTTTTT.

This chain joins TRBV18 and TRBJ1-6; D ambiguous. V lost 2 bases and J 7 bases, leaving 15 bases between the germline ends. The CDR3 extends over 16 amino acids. The germline CDR1 and CDR2 sequences are KGHSH and LQKENI. CDR3 region: CASSPNRVLPNSPLHF. In nucleotides, the CDR3 is TGTGCCAGCTCACCAAACCGGGTCCTTCCCAATTCACCCCTCCACTTT.

This clonotype showed up just a few times. The rearrangement uses TRBV28 and TRBJ1-5; no reliable D call. V was shortened by 7 bases and J by 11 bases, with 33 bases between the two germline ends. The CDR3 has 18 residues. Germline CDR1 MDHEN, CDR2 SYDVKM. The CDR3 protein is CASTAGGGHIQYFQAQHF. The CDR3 bases are TGTGCCAGCACCGCGGGAGGTGGTCATATCCAATACTTTCAAGCCCAGCATTTT.

This clonotype occurred a few times. The chain joins TRBV5-5 to TRBJ2-6, with D perhaps assigned TRBD1 or TRBD2 (5 bases each). V was pared by 0 bases and J by 2 bases, with 9 bases between. The CDR3 is 16 residues long. Germline CDR1 and CDR2: SGHKS and YYEKEE (reference sequence). Here the CDR3 reads CASSLAVGAGANVLTF. DNA of the CDR3: TGTGCCAGCAGCTTGGCGGTGGGGGCTGGGGCCAACGTCCTGACTTTC.

This clonotype was recorded a few times. This sequence joins TRBV5-1 and TRBJ2-1, with 12 bases aligning to TRBD2. Germline values: CDR1 SGHRS, CDR2 YFSETQ. V was clipped by 0 bases and J by 8 bases; unmatched bases: 6. This CDR3 is 16 amino acids long. CDR3: CASSLGLAGELDEQFF. The CDR3 DNA reads TGCGCCAGCAGCTTGGGACTAGCGGGAGAGTTAGATGAGCAGTTCTTC.

Only a few counts were recorded for this clonotype. This rearrangement joins TRBV6-1 to TRBJ1-3; weak D call: TRBD1 (5 bases). The CDR3 has 13 amino acids. CDR1 is MNHNS, CDR2 SASEGT, per germline. V dropped 7 bases and J dropped 8 bases, with 15 bases sitting between them. CDR3 protein: CASKDPGADTIYF. The CDR3 DNA reads as TGTGCCAGCAAGGACCCTGGGGCGGACACCATATATTTT.